This T cell receptor (beta chain) was sequenced during a study of T-cell reconstitution after alpha-beta-depleted transplantation in children. Unique molecular identifiers were incorporated when the TCRbeta library was constructed. Each CDR3 protein gets one entry after TCRdb re-called the PCR reads with MiXCR. The sample contains roughly 500,000 distinct CDR3 sequences, approximately 10% of which appear only once. This clonotype was seen many times. The J segment lost 2 bases and the V segment lost 1 base, leaving 5 bases of the junction unmatched. In germline, CDR1 is SGHDN, CDR2 FVKESK. The CDR3 runs to 17 residues.

The chain recombines TRBV14 with TRBJ2-3; TRBD2 agrees at 11 bases. The clonotype was recovered from a child under 10 years old with inherited bone marrow failure, due to receive a stem cell transplant. Sequences were derived from PBMCs, sampled before TCRalphabeta/CD19-depleted stem cell transplant. CDR3 sequence reads: CASSQGTSGSLTDTQYF. The DNA of the CDR3 is TGTGCCAGCAGCCAAGGAACTAGCGGGAGCCTCACAGATACGCAGTATTTT.